This TCR beta chain was retrieved from a study of cytomegalovirus exposure and HLA in healthy donors. PCR involved 60 Vbeta and 13 Jbeta primers. Only in-frame clones appear in the TCRdb table, and some are missing; sequencing was by immunoSEQ multiplex PCR. The sample carries about 160,000 clones, around 77% recorded once. CDR1 is KGHSH, CDR2 LQKENI, per germline. Germline trimming cut 6 bases from V and 3 bases from J; bases unmatched to any gene: 9. The CDR3 totals 17 residues. The gene calls are TRBV18 and TRBJ2-2; 11 nucleotides line up with TRBD1. The sample was PBMCs. This clonotype was obtained from a woman aged 45 to 65 in good health and CMV-seropositive. In DNA form, the CDR3 reads TGTGCCAGCTCGCCCCTTGGACAGGGGGCTTACACCGGGGAGCTGTTTTTT. Amino acids: CASSPLGQGAYTGELFF.